The sequence of this TCR beta chain was determined in a study of identical twins. MiXCR, run by TCRdb on the 5' RACE reads, gives a single entry per CDR3 protein. Counted here are about 690,000 distinct CDR3 sequences, 6.1% occurring once; the ten biggest clones make up under 2%. The CDR3 is 13 amino acids. From germline, CDR1 is MNHNS and CDR2 SASEGT. V was pared by 4 bases and J by 6 bases, with 5 bases of the junction left unmatched. This clonotype has a count of ten or more. The rearrangement uses TRBV6-1 and TRBJ2-7, with 8 bases matching TRBD1. The sequencing input was naive T cells sorted from blood. The receptor's source is a man in his late teens or twenties in good health. The CDR3 nucleotides read TGTGCCAGCAGTGTGGGCAGGGGGCGCGAGCAGTACTTC. The encoded protein is CASSVGRGREQYF.